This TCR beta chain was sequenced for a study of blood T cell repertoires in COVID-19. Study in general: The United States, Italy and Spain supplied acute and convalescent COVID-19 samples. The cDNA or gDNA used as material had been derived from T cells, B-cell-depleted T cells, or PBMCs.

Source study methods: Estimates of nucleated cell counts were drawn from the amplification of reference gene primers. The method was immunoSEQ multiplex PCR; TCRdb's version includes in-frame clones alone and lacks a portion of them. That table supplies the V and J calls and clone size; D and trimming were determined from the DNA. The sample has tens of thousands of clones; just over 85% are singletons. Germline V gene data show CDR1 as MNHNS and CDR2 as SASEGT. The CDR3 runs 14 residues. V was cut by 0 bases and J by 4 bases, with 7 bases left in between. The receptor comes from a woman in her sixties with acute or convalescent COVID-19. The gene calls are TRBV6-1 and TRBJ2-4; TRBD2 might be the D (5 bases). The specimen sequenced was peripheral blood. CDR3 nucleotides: TGTGCCAGCAGTGAAGCTAGAGGGAAAAACATTCAGTACTTC. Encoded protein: CASSEARGKNIQYF.